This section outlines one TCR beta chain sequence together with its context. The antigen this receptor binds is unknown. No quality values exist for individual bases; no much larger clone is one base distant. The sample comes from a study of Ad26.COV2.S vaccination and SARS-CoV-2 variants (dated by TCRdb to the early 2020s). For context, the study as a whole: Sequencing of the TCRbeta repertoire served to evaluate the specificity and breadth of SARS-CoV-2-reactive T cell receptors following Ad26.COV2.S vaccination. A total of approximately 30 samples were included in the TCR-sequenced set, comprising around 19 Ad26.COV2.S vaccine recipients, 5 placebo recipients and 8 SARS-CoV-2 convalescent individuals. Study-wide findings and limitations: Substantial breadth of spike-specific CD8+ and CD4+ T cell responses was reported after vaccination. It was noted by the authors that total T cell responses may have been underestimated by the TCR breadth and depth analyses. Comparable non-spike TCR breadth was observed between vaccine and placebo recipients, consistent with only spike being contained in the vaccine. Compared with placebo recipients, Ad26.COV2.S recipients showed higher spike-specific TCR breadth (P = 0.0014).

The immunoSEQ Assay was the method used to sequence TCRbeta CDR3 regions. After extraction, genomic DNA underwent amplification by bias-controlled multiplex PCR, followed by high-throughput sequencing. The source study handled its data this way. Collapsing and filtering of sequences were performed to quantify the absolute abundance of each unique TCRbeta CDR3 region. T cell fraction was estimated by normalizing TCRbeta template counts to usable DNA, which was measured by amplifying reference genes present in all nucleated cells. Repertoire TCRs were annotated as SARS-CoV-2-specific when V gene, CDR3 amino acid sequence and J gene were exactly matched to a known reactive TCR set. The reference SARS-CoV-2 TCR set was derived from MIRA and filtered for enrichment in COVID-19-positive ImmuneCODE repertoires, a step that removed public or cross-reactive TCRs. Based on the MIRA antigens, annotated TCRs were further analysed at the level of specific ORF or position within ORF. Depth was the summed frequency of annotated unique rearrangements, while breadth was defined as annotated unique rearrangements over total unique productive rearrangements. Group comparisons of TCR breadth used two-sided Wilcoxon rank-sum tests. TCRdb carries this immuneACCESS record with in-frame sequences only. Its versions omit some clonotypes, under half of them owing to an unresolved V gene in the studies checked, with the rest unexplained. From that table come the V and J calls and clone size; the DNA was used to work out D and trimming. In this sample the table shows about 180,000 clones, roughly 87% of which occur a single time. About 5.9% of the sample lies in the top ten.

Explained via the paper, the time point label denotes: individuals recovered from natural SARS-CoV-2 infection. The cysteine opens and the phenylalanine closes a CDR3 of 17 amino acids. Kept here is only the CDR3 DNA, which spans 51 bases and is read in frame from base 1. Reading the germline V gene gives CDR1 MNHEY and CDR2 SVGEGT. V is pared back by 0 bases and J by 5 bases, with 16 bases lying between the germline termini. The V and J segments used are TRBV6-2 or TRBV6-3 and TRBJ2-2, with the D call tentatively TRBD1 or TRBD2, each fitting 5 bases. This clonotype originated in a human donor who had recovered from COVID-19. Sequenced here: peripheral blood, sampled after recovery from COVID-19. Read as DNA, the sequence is TGTGCCAGCAGTTACTCGAGAGGGGTTGGGTATACCGGGGAGCTGTTTTTT. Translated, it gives CASSYSRGVGYTGELFF.